These 19 T cell receptor beta chains were sequenced from one sample in a study of blood T cell repertoires in COVID-19. Repertoires were generated with immunoSEQ multiplex PCR, while TCRdb's copy carries only in-frame clones and drops some. The sample holds about 50,000 clones; 83% are singletons and the top ten take about a sixth. Material: peripheral blood. Every receptor here comes from a man aged 35 to 55 with acute or convalescent COVID-19.

J is TRBJ1-1 and V is TRBV3-1 (or the pseudogene TRBV3-2), with 10 bases that match TRBD1. Germline V lookup: CDR1 LGHDT, CDR2 YNNKEL (reference sequence). The V gene end was trimmed by 4 bases and the J gene end by 4 bases; junction bases not matched to a gene: 9. There are 16 residues in the CDR3. This CDR3 reads CASSLNRDRGPTEAFF. The CDR3 coding sequence is TGTGCCAGCAGCCTAAACCGGGACAGGGGCCCCACTGAAGCTTTCTTT.

The chain links TRBV3-1 (or the pseudogene TRBV3-2) to TRBJ1-4; 7 bases fit TRBD1. J gave up 7 bases and V 4 bases, and 9 bases lay outside the gene matches. CDR3 length: 15 amino acids. Germline V gene lookup returns CDR1 LGHDT and CDR2 YNNKEL (reference sequence). CDR3 coding DNA: TGTGCCAGCAGCCCGAACAGGGGCGGGTCTGAAAAACTGTTTTTT. Translation: CASSPNRGGSEKLFF.

This sequence joins TRBV6-5 and TRBJ1-1, with D unresolved. V lost 7 bases to trimming and J lost 8 bases, with 17 bases between them. Germline V gene data show CDR1 as MNHEY and CDR2 as SVGAGI. The CDR3 is 13 residues long. CDR3 in DNA: TGTGCCAGCACATTACGGTCGGGTATGGAAGCTTTCTTT. Its translation: CASTLRSGMEAFF.

Here the CDR3 DNA reads TGCAGCGTTGCAGTCGAACAGGTTTGGGGCTACACCTTC. It specifies CSVAVEQVWGYTF. V is TRBV29-1 and J is TRBJ1-2; D possibly corresponds to TRBD1 (5 bases). V was cut by 4 bases and J by 8 bases, with 17 bases left in between. Looked up from germline, CDR1 is SQVTM and CDR2 is ANQGSEA. This CDR3 has 13 amino acids.

V is TRBV11-2 and J is TRBJ2-2; perhaps TRBD1 as D (7 bases). V lost 2 bases to trimming and J lost 1 base, with 11 bases between them. The CDR3 contains 16 residues. Per the germline V gene, CDR1 is SGHAT and CDR2 is FQNNGV. As DNA, the CDR3 is TGTGCCAGCAGCTTAAGGAGGGGGCGGAACACCGGGGAGCTGTTTTTT. Amino acid sequence: CASSLRRGRNTGELFF. Together with reference TRBV11-2 and TRBJ2-2, the CDR3 gives the full variable domain: EAGVAQSPRYKIIEKRQSVAFWCNPISGHATLYWYQQILGQGPKLLIQFQNNGVVDDSQLPKDRFSAERLKGVDSTLKIQPAKLEDSAVYLCASSLRRGRNTGELFFGEGSRLTVL.

This chain joins TRBV3-1 (or the pseudogene TRBV3-2) and TRBJ2-3, with 11 nucleotides matching TRBD2. Germline assignment: CDR1 LGHDT and CDR2 YNNKEL (reference sequence). The CDR3 is 14 amino acids. The J segment lost 9 bases and the V segment lost 4 bases, leaving 6 bases of the junction unmatched. The CDR3, as DNA: TGTGCCAGCAGCCGCACTAGCGGGGGTTCCACGCAGTATTTT. Residues: CASSRTSGGSTQYF.

The chain couples TRBV6-5 to TRBJ2-7; 8 nucleotides line up with TRBD2. Germline V gene sequence: CDR1 MNHEY, CDR2 SVGAGI. V was clipped by 2 bases and J by 5 bases; unmatched bases: 2. The CDR3 extends over 13 amino acids. The CDR3 region is CASSYPGGHEQYF. CDR3 bases: TGTGCCAGCAGTTACCCGGGGGGGCACGAGCAGTACTTC.

This clone has only a few counts. This chain joins TRBV15 and TRBJ1-3, with D unresolved. CDR3 size: 14 residues. Trimming stripped 0 bases from V and 9 bases from J, with 12 bases between. Germline CDR1 reads LNHNV; CDR2 reads YYDKDF (reference sequence). The CDR3 DNA follows: TGTGCCACCAGCAGAGATCTGGGCACCGGCACCATATATTTT. This codes for CATSRDLGTGTIYF. The variable domain in full, completed from reference TRBV15 and TRBJ1-3, reads DAMVIQNPRYQVTQFGKPVTLSCSQTLNHNVMYWYQQKSSQAPKLLFHYYDKDFNNEADTPDNFQSRRPNTSFCFLDIRSPGLGDTAMYLCATSRDLGTGTIYFGEGSWLTVV.

The CDR3 sequence is CASRYSGSGGNEQFF. The CDR3 DNA reads TGTGCCAGCAGATATAGCGGGAGCGGTGGGAATGAGCAGTTCTTC. V is TRBV9 and J is TRBJ2-1; 9 bases agree with TRBD2. After removal of 5 bases from V and 7 bases from J, the junction contained 10 bases not matched to a gene. Germline V lookup: CDR1 SGDLS, CDR2 YYNGEE. There are 15 residues in the CDR3.

The V call is TRBV9, the J call TRBJ2-6, with D hard to call. CDR1 is SGDLS and CDR2 is YYNGEE in the germline V gene. Trimming shortened V by 0 bases and J by 0 bases, and 7 bases separated the two germline ends. The length of the CDR3 is 16 residues. CDR3 sequence (DNA): TGTGCCAGCAGCGTAGTAGCCTACTCTGGGGCCAACGTCCTGACTTTC. This codes for CASSVVAYSGANVLTF.

This chain connects TRBV5-1 to TRBJ1-6; D might be TRBD1 (6 bases). CDR1 SGHRS and CDR2 YFSETQ come from the germline V gene. The CDR3 consists of 13 residues. The V end lost 4 bases, the J end lost 7 bases, and 9 bases lay between the germline ends. The CDR3 DNA reads as TGCGCCAGCAGCGCCGGACAGAATTCACCCCTCCACTTT. This gives the protein CASSAGQNSPLHF.

This clone was seen a handful of times. The chain combines TRBV11-2 with TRBJ2-7; D possibly corresponds to TRBD1 (6 bases). Germline lookup yields CDR1 SGHAT and CDR2 FQNNGV. With 6 bases removed from V and 3 bases from J, the gap between germline ends came to 12 bases. The CDR3 extends over 13 amino acids. The CDR3 loop is CASSLQGHYEQYV. The CDR3 DNA sequence: TGTGCCAGCAGTCTACAGGGCCACTACGAGCAGTACGTC.

This rearrangement joins TRBV24-1 to TRBJ2-3, with 11 bases aligning to TRBD1. CDR1 and CDR2 (germline): KGHDR, SFDVKD. The ends lost 6 bases at V and 4 bases at J; junction bases unmatched: 2. This CDR3 has 14 amino acids. The DNA for the CDR3 is TGTGCCACCAGTTGGACAGGGGGCTCAGATACGCAGTATTTT. The encoded protein is CATSWTGGSDTQYF.

V and J are TRBV6-5 and TRBJ1-4; D is possibly TRBD1 (6 bases). The CDR3 extends over 13 amino acids. Trimming pared 7 bases from V and 7 bases from J, leaving 13 bases between. Germline CDR1 is MNHEY and CDR2 is SVGAGI. The CDR3 DNA sequence: TGTGCCAGCACAGGGGACATGGGTGAAAAACTGTTTTTT. This codes for CASTGDMGEKLFF.

This clone occurred a few times. This chain uses TRBV19 with TRBJ1-1; 10 bases match TRBD1. Losses at the gene ends were 5 bases for V and 10 bases for J; bases not matched to a gene: 13. The CDR3 is 15 residues long. CDR1 and CDR2 from the germline V gene are LNHDA and SQIVND (reference sequence). The CDR3, as DNA: TGTGCCAGTAGTCTTTCCGGGACAGGGGATCTAGGAGCTTTCTTT. Translating it yields CASSLSGTGDLGAFF.

The chain has TRBV2 and TRBJ1-5, with D possibly matching TRBD1 (6 bases). The CDR3 totals 14 residues. The germline CDR1 and CDR2 sequences are SNHLY and FYNNEI. V was clipped by 7 bases and J by 3 bases, with 13 bases between them. CDR3 in amino acids: CASTRGGVNQPQHF. As DNA, the CDR3 is TGTGCCAGCACACGGGGGGGCGTCAATCAGCCCCAGCATTTT.

This clone ranks as medium-sized. The chain couples TRBV2 to TRBJ1-5, with D uncertain. Germline V gene sequence: CDR1 SNHLY, CDR2 FYNNEI. V was clipped by 4 bases and J by 8 bases, with 9 bases between them. This CDR3 contains 12 residues. Here the CDR3 reads CASSGVREPQHF. CDR3 bases: TGTGCCAGCAGTGGGGTTCGGGAGCCCCAGCATTTT.

This clone was detected a few times. The chain uses TRBV9 and TRBJ2-3; 7 bases align to TRBD2. Losses at the gene ends were 8 bases for V and 2 bases for J; bases not matched to a gene: 8. Looked up from germline, CDR1 is SGDLS and CDR2 is YYNGEE. The CDR3 runs 14 residues. CDR3 DNA: TGTGCCAGTGGGAGGGGACTCGACACAGATACGCAGTATTTT. Protein sequence: CASGRGLDTDTQYF.

The rearrangement uses TRBV6-6 and TRBJ1-6; D may be TRBD1 (6 bases). Between the trimmed V and J ends, which lost 2 bases and 9 bases, there was a span of 14 bases. Germline CDR1 is MNHNY and CDR2 is SVGAGI (reference sequence). The CDR3 length is 15 residues. The CDR3 reads CASSYEGGNGSPLHF. The CDR3 nucleotides read TGTGCCAGCAGTTACGAGGGGGGGAATGGTTCACCCCTCCACTTT.